What follows describes a single TCR beta chain. This clone was detected only a few times. Its antigen remains undetermined. Base qualities were left out, and no much larger clone turns up one base away. The germline V end is reduced by 2 bases and the J end by 6 bases; junction bases left unmatched: 6. From its cysteine to its phenylalanine, the CDR3 spans 15 amino acids. Left in the record is the CDR3 DNA by itself, 45 bases read in frame from the first base. CDR1 and CDR2 were assigned from the germline V gene as LGHNA and YSLEER. In total, over 600 healthy bone marrow donors made up the cohort. Cohort members were all nominally healthy when sampled, although unrecorded immune exposures were likely present. The donor tested CMV seronegative, placing the donor among the 300 to 450 seronegative members of the cohort. Every donor gave a peripheral blood sample, and the peripheral blood mononuclear cells from that sample were used for TCR beta sequencing. The Qiagen DNeasy Blood Extraction Kit was used to extract genomic DNA from the blood cell samples.

This sample is part of a study of cytomegalovirus exposure and HLA in healthy donors (dated by TCRdb to about 2017). Concerning the study at large: An earlier analysis of several hundred of the donors reported approximately 270 Gb of sequence data and 120 million or so unique TCR beta sequences from around 200 million T cells. Roughly 300 gigabases of sequencing data and around 87 million unique TCR sequences were included in an early release covering about 600 HLA-typed donors. The genetic ancestry cluster associated with self-reported Caucasian donors included over 65% of the approximately 410 genotyped donors. The study aimed to test whether cataloging public T cell receptors could reveal signatures of past pathogen exposure. The T cell repertoires of around 730 subjects were profiled by immunosequencing and related to cytomegalovirus serostatus. In addition to the first cohort of roughly 700 subjects, a separate validation cohort of about 120 different subjects was used. High-throughput TCR immunosequencing, statistical association of individual TCRs with disease status, and machine learning were combined to predict cytomegalovirus infection status. A later analysis re-analyzed previously published TCR beta repertoires from 666 donors and added high-resolution HLA genotyping to study TCR occurrence patterns. Rather than using new phenotypic data, the later analysis identified candidate immune exposures from TCR beta sequences and from how often those sequences occurred across donors. In an earlier analysis of 587 of the donors, high-throughput TCR beta sequencing was used to judge whether each TCR beta V gene segment behaved as functional or pseudogenic. Alongside the repertoire data, information on donor age, sex, ethnicity and CMV serostatus was compiled. Genome-wide SNP genotypes for about 55% of the roughly 670 donors were used in a later genetic analysis, which treated that subset as a discovery cohort. All discovery cohort repertoires had been generated on a single sequencing platform. Class I and class II HLA loci were covered by the typing at four-digit resolution. Typing coverage differed by locus: A, B, C, DRB1 and DQB1 were typed in roughly 620-630 donors, DQA1 in 522, DPA1 in around 600, and DPB1 in approximately 450. Four to six DR-DQ haplotypes were handled as single units for association and clustering because linkage in the cohort was strong. On average, roughly 250,000 unique TCR beta nucleotide sequences were sequenced per donor among a few hundred genotyped donors of the cohort, with roughly a sixth of those sequences being non-productive. Study-level results and caveats: Most CMV-associated TCR beta chains appeared to be HLA-restricted in a later analysis, and the HLA associations seemed to be driven largely by CMV exposure. Specific HLA alleles were associated with some 15,000 TCR beta sequences at a false discovery rate of 0.05 in a later analysis. In a later analysis, the rate of TCR association differed among HLA loci, with DRB1 alleles having the most associated TCRs and HLA-C alleles having the fewest. A later analysis reported that several top co-occurrence clusters appeared linked to parvovirus B19, influenza, CMV and Epstein-Barr virus. In a later genetic analysis, a missense DCLRE1C variant was associated with V-gene and J-gene trimming of TCR beta chains, and the association was replicated in an independent cohort. The earlier analysis of 587 of the donors excluded roughly 17 rarely observed V segments, including chromosome 9 orphons, because counts were too low. This cohort had only TCR beta chains sequenced, and the lack of alpha or paired-chain data limited which features could be detected. Because HLA typing was missing for some donors at each locus, association tests included only the typed subset. The classifier was reported to diagnose cytomegalovirus status with high specificity and sensitivity in both the original and validation cohorts. The presence/absence analyses assumed that sequencing depth was roughly uniform across donors, and that assumption may not be true. A later analysis found that HLA-associated TCR beta chains were more clonally expanded and had lower generation probabilities than equally common non-associated chains. In vitro tests confirmed that a few of the cytomegalovirus-associated TCR beta chains recognize cytomegalovirus antigens. In a later genetic analysis, fewer N-insertions in productive TCRs were reported among donors in an Asian-associated ancestry cluster than the 666-donor mean. It was suggested by the authors that the approach could potentially be generalized to other disease states and immunological phenotypes. The sequencing pipeline was judged likely to have produced a cluster of highly shared sequence variants as a technical artifact. Most TCR sequences were observed very rarely across donors, whereas some public TCRs were present in many individuals. For the cohort, immune exposure information was limited to CMV serostatus. Linkage disequilibrium might explain the correlated functional status among segregating V segments, but an unknown experimental factor could not be excluded. Some IMGT-functional V segments, including TRBV6-2 and TRBV6-3, could not be told apart with the 87-base-pair reads, so those segments were excluded. When HLA alleles, especially DR and DQ, strongly co-occurred, attributing TCR associations to individual alleles was difficult. The study listed 150 to 200 TCR beta chains as associated with cytomegalovirus. An earlier analysis of roughly 570 of the donors showed that most TCR beta V segments appeared in productive rearrangements either about 90% or about 30% of the time, which broadly matched IMGT annotations. A further reported finding was that TCR beta sequences accurately predicted the HLA-A and HLA-B alleles for most subjects in the first cohort.

Library prep was done by the immunoSEQ multiplex PCR assay. A mixture of 60 forward primers for TCR Vbeta segments and 13 reverse primers for TCR Jbeta segments was used in the multiplex PCR. A multiplex PCR assay on genomic DNA amplified the CDR3 region of rearranged TCR beta genes. The Illumina HiSeq System was used to sequence the amplified TCR beta libraries as 87-base-pair reads. In the paper's pipeline: In a later analysis, tens of millions of unique TCR beta chains were counted across the 650 to 700 repertoires, and about 9.9 million of these chains were shared by at least two donors. Raw reads were error-corrected and collapsed into unique sequences with a nearest-neighbor algorithm that merged closely related sequences to remove PCR and sequencing errors. To assign V, D and J gene segments, CDR3 sequences were aligned to IMGT reference sequences. For a sequence to be retained, a match of at least six nucleotides to both a V gene segment and a J gene segment was required. Rearrangements were classified as productive when the CDR3 lacked stop codons and remained in frame with V and J, and all other rearrangements were classified as non-productive. CDR3 was defined by IMGT convention, running from the second conserved V-encoded cysteine to the conserved J-encoded phenylalanine. Sequences without an unambiguous match to a single V gene segment were excluded from the earlier analysis of several hundred of the donors. An earlier analysis of about 600 of the donors called V segments functional above 56.7% productive rearrangements and segregating when the between-donor standard deviation exceeded 5%. A statistical classification framework was built for diagnosing cytomegalovirus status from the catalog of TCR beta chain sequences. In a later analysis, V and J genes were assigned by comparing TCR nucleotide sequences against IMGT/GENE-DB human TR gene sequences. Using the TCRdist pipeline, a later analysis assigned CDR3 sequences along with most-parsimonious VDJ recombination scenarios. A later analysis defined each TCR beta chain by its CDR3 amino acid sequence plus V-gene family, and excluded reads lacking a unique V-gene family. As a way to deal with suspected cross-contamination and a sequencing artifact, a later analysis dropped approximately 590 nucleotide sequences that were highly shared and had low generation probability. In a later analysis, a clonal expansion index for each public chain was calculated from normalized within-repertoire ranks of inferred template counts. Generation probabilities in a later analysis came from a VDJ recombination model fitted to out-of-frame rearrangements, and those results were checked against IGoR. A later analysis scored TCR-TCR, TCR-HLA and TCR-CMV co-occurrence with hypergeometric tests, applying a repertoire-size bias correction to TCR pairs. False discovery rates were estimated in a later analysis by permuting HLA or CMV assignments 20 times. In a later analysis, co-occurring TCRs were grouped with DBSCAN, and TCRdist sequence similarity was added when clustering was performed within HLA-allele-positive subsets. Repertoires with fewer than 30,000 or more than 120,000 public chains were left out of co-occurrence clustering, as were five repertoires with anomalous nucleotide sharing. TCRdb limited this immuneACCESS table to in-frame rearrangements with V and J called. A share of clones is missing; checked studies link under half to unresolved V genes, and the rest is unexplained. V and J calls and clone size follow that table, whereas D and trimming were derived from the DNA. This sample lists 150,000 to 200,000 clones; around 77% were detected once. The top ten clones comprise 2.5% to 3.5% of the sample.

Recombination joined TRBV4-3 with TRBJ1-5; 8 central nucleotides agree with TRBD1. Sequenced sample: PBMCs. The clonotype was recovered from a female donor in good health and CMV-seronegative. CDR3 reads: CASSQQDRAGQPQHF. In nucleotide form, the sequence is TGCGCCAGCAGCCAACAGGACAGGGCGGGTCAGCCCCAGCATTTT.